The 20 T cell receptor beta chains presented below share a single source sample, sequenced in a study of blood T cell repertoires in COVID-19. Assay: immunoSEQ multiplex PCR; the TCRdb copy retains only in-frame clones and omits some. The data hold a few hundred thousand clones, with about 89% observed a single time. Source material: PBMCs or T cells enriched from blood (not recorded which). Receptors were obtained from a woman aged 40 to 50 who had been exposed to COVID-19.

The chain employs TRBV5-5 and TRBJ1-2; 10 bases agree with TRBD1. V lost 2 bases to trimming and J lost 6 bases; unmatched junction nucleotides: 7. The CDR3 covers 15 residues. Germline values: CDR1 SGHKS, CDR2 YYEKEE (reference sequence). CDR3 in amino acids: CASSFGTGAGDGYTF. CDR3 in DNA: TGTGCCAGCAGCTTCGGGACAGGGGCGGGTGATGGCTACACCTTC.

This clone was counted between two and nine times. The gene calls are TRBV7-2 and TRBJ2-7, with 9 bases matching TRBD2. Trimming removed 2 bases from V and 5 bases from J; junction bases left unmatched: 7. Per germline, CDR1 SGHTA and CDR2 FQGNSA. The CDR3 totals 15 residues. CDR3 DNA sequence: TGTGCCAGCAGCTTACAGGGACTAGCATACCACGAGCAGTACTTC. It codes for CASSLQGLAYHEQYF.

This chain joins TRBV27 and TRBJ1-2; TRBD1 matches at 7 bases. The J segment lost 4 bases and the V segment lost 6 bases, leaving 11 bases of the junction unmatched. The CDR3 sequence is 15 residues long. Germline V CDR1 and CDR2: MNHEY, SMNVEV (reference sequence). CDR3 sequence (DNA): TGTGCCAGCAGACTCTCAGGGGGGCGCGGCTATGGCTACACCTTC. Encoded protein: CASRLSGGRGYGYTF.

DNA of the CDR3: TGTGCCAGCAGTGAAGAAGCCGCTCAATATGGCTACACCTTC. This sequence encodes CASSEEAAQYGYTF. V usage is TRBV6-1 and J usage is TRBJ1-2, with D unclear. The CDR3 runs 14 residues. With 1 base removed from V and 5 bases from J, the gap between germline ends came to 11 bases. Germline loops: CDR1 MNHNS, CDR2 SASEGT.

The chain joins TRBV11-1 to TRBJ2-7; D might be TRBD1 (5 bases). Germline V CDR1 and CDR2: SGHAT, FQDESV (reference sequence). The V end lost 1 base, the J end lost 6 bases, and 13 bases lay between the germline ends. This CDR3 is 14 amino acids long. CDR3 bases: TGTGCCAGCAGCTTAGTGGGCAGGGTCGGCGAGCAGTACTTC. Encoded protein: CASSLVGRVGEQYF. Together with reference TRBV11-1 and TRBJ2-7, the CDR3 gives the full variable domain: EAEVAQSPRYKITEKSQAVAFWCDPISGHATLYWYRQILGQGPELLVQFQDESVVDDSQLPKDRFSAERLKGVDSTLKIQPAELGDSAMYLCASSLVGRVGEQYFGPGTRLTVT.

The genes are TRBV30 and TRBJ2-5, with TRBD2 identical over 7 bases. The germline V gene encodes CDR1 GTSNPN and CDR2 SVGIG (reference sequence). This CDR3 contains 23 residues. V lost 0 bases to trimming and J lost 7 bases; unmatched junction nucleotides: 35. The CDR3 loop is CAWSVSGRAASGKSGGSIGTQYF. The CDR3, as DNA: TGTGCCTGGAGTGTATCAGGACGTGCGGCTAGCGGCAAAAGTGGAGGAAGCATCGGGACCCAGTACTTC.

The chain uses TRBV30 and TRBJ2-5; TRBD1 is a possible D gene (5 bases). Trimming removed 3 bases at V and 5 bases at J, with 16 bases between. The CDR3 has 14 amino acids. Looked up from germline, CDR1 is GTSNPN and CDR2 is SVGIG (reference sequence). The CDR3 region is CAWSTQGFRETQYF. The CDR3 region has the DNA TGTGCCTGGAGCACTCAGGGTTTCAGGGAGACCCAGTACTTC.

Only one count was recorded for this clone. J is TRBJ2-1 and V is TRBV5-6, with D possibly being TRBD1 (5 bases). V lost 1 base and J lost 1, with 9 bases in between. CDR3 size: 15 residues. CDR1 is SGHDT and CDR2 is YYEEEE in the germline V gene. CDR3 in DNA: TGTGCCAGCAGCTTGCCAGGGCCGTCCTACAATGAGCAGTTCTTC. Translation gives CASSLPGPSYNEQFF.

V gene TRBV9 combines with J gene TRBJ1-1; 8 nucleotides line up with TRBD1. CDR3 length: 16 amino acids. Germline V gives CDR1 SGDLS, CDR2 YYNGEE. V was clipped by 0 bases and J by 1 base; unmatched bases: 5. The CDR3 coding sequence is TGTGCCAGCAGCGTAGCTACGGGGACAGGGAACACTGAAGCTTTCTTT. Its protein is CASSVATGTGNTEAFF. Supplemented by reference TRBV9 and TRBJ1-1, the full variable domain reads DSGVTQTPKHLITATGQRVTLRCSPRSGDLSVYWYQQSLDQGLQFLIQYYNGEERAKGNILERFSAQQFPDLHSELNLSSLELGDSALYFCASSVATGTGNTEAFFGQGTRLTVV.

The chain couples TRBV19 to TRBJ2-3; 7 bases map to TRBD1. Germline V CDR1 and CDR2: LNHDA, SQIVND (reference sequence). The CDR3 is 15 amino acids. V was clipped by 6 bases and J by 1 base; unmatched bases: 7. CDR3 sequence: CASSPGQLRTDTQYF. CDR3 nucleotide sequence: TGTGCCAGTAGCCCGGGACAGCTACGCACAGATACGCAGTATTTT.

The chain uses TRBV4-1 and TRBJ2-7; 11 positions agree with TRBD2. CDR3 length equals 15 residues. V gave up 3 bases and J gave up 3 bases; unmatched junction bases: 4. Germline assignment: CDR1 MGHRA and CDR2 YSYEKL. The CDR3 region has the DNA TGCGCCAGCAGCCAGACTAGCGGGAATTACTACGAGCAGTACTTC. Protein product: CASSQTSGNYYEQYF.

The chain combines TRBV27 with TRBJ1-1; D possibly corresponds to TRBD1 (6 bases). The CDR3 has 15 amino acids. V was pared by 4 bases and J by 4 bases, with 16 bases between. Germline loops: CDR1 MNHEY, CDR2 SMNVEV (reference sequence). The CDR3 loop reads CASSSTGLSRTEAFF. Here the CDR3 DNA reads TGTGCCAGCAGTTCTACAGGGCTAAGTCGCACTGAAGCTTTCTTT.

This clone was detected once. The chain joins TRBV9 to TRBJ2-5, with 13 bases identical to TRBD2. This CDR3 comprises 15 residues. The trim removed 2 bases at V and 5 bases at J, leaving 3 bases unmatched. Germline V lookup: CDR1 SGDLS, CDR2 YYNGEE. The CDR3 DNA reads as TGTGCCAGCAGCGTCGGGACTAGCGGGGCGGAGACCCAGTACTTC. This gives the protein CASSVGTSGAETQYF.

The chain is built from TRBV5-1 and TRBJ1-1; D call uncertain. Trimming pared 1 base from V and 4 bases from J, leaving 8 bases between. The CDR3 is made up of 13 amino acids. Germline values: CDR1 SGHRS, CDR2 YFSETQ. The CDR3 loop reads CASSLPGGTEAFF. The CDR3 nucleotides are TGCGCCAGCAGCTTGCCCGGAGGCACTGAAGCTTTCTTT.

The chain is built from TRBV10-1 and TRBJ1-1; TRBD1 aligns across 11 bases. Germline V lookup: CDR1 WNHNN, CDR2 SYGVQD (reference sequence). The CDR3 loop spans 14 amino acids. V was pared by 3 bases and J by 6 bases, with 3 bases of the junction left unmatched. CDR3: CASSELGQGAEAFF. The CDR3 DNA reads TGCGCCAGCAGTGAATTGGGACAGGGGGCTGAAGCTTTCTTT.

The V gene is TRBV4-1, the J gene TRBJ1-2; D is perhaps TRBD1 (6 bases). V gave up 0 bases and J gave up 2 bases, with 13 bases separating them. CDR1 and CDR2 from the germline V gene are MGHRA and YSYEKL. The CDR3 consists of 16 residues. In DNA, the CDR3 is TGCGCCAGCAGCCAAGATAGGCGGGGGCCCAACTATGGCTACACCTTC. It codes for CASSQDRRGPNYGYTF.

Written as DNA, the CDR3 is TGCAGCGCCCGGAGAAAGCGGGAAGCTTTCTTT. Amino acids: CSARRKREAFF. The genes are TRBV29-1 and TRBJ1-1; D unclear. Trimming left V 7 bases short and J 8 bases short, with 14 bases between. Per germline, CDR1 SQVTM and CDR2 ANQGSEA. The CDR3 is 11 residues long.

The DNA for the CDR3 is TGTGCCAGCAGCAAAAAGGAGACAGGGGGGGAACTCGTTTATAGCAATCAGCCCCAGCATTTT. Residues: CASSKKETGGELVYSNQPQHF. V usage is TRBV21-1 and J usage is TRBJ1-5; the D call of TRBD1 is as the table states it, not checked on the DNA. TRBV21-1 represents a pseudogene. The CDR3 is 21 amino acids.

Only one count was recorded for this clone. V gene TRBV7-9 combines with J gene TRBJ1-2; the match to TRBD1 covers 9 bases. Germline CDR1 SEHNR, CDR2 FQNEAQ (reference sequence). The CDR3 is 15 residues long. The J segment lost 2 bases and the V segment lost 5 bases, leaving 6 bases of the junction unmatched. The CDR3 spells CASSGTGTRNYGYTF. The CDR3 nucleotides are TGTGCCAGCAGCGGGACAGGGACCCGGAACTATGGCTACACCTTC.

This clone has at least ten counts. The chain carries TRBV10-2 and TRBJ1-1; D is perhaps TRBD1 (5 bases). The CDR3 spans 13 residues. Trimming removed 5 bases at V and 5 bases at J, with 12 bases between. Germline V CDR1 and CDR2: WSHSY, SAAADI. The DNA of the CDR3 is TGCGCCAGCAGTTTATACAGACAGACTGAAGCTTTCTTT. Translating it yields CASSLYRQTEAFF.